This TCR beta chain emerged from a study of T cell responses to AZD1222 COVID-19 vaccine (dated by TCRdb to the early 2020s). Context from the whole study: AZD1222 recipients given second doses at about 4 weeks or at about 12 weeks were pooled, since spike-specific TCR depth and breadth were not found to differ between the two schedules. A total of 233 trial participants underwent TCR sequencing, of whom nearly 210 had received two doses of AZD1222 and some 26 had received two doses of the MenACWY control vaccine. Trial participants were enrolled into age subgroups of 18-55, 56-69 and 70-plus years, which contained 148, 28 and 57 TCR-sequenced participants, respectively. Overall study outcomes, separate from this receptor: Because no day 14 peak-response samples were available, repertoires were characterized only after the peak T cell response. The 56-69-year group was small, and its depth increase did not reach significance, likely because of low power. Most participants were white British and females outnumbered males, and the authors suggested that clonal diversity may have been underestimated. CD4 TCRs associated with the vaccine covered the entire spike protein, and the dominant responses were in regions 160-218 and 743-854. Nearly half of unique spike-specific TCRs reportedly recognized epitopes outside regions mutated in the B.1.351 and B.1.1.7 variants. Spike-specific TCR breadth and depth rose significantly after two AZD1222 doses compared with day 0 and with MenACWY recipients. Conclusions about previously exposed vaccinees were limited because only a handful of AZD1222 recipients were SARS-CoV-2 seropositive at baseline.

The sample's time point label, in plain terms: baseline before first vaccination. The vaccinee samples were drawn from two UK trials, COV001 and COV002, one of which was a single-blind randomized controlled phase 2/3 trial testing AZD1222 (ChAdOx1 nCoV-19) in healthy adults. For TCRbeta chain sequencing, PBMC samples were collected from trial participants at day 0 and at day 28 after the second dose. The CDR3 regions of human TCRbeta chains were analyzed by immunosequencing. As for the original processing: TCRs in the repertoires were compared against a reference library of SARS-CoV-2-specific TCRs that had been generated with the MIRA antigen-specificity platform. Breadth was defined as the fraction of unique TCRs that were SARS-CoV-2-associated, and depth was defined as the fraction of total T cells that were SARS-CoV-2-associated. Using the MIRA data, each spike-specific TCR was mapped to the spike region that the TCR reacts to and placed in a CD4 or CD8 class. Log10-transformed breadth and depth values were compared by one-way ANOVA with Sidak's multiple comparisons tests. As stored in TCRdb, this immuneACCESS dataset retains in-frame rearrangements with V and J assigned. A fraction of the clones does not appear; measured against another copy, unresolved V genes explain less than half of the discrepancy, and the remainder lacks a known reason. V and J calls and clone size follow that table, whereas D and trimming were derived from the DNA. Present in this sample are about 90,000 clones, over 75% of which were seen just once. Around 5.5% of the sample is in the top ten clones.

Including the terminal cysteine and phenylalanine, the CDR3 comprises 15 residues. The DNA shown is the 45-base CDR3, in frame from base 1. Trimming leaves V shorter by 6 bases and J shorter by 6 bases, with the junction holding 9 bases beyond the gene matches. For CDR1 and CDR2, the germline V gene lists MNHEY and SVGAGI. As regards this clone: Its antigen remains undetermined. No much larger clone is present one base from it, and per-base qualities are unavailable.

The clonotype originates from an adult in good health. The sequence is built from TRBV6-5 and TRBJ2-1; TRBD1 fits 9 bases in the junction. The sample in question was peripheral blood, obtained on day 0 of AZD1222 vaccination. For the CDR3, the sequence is CASSTWGQGSNEQFF. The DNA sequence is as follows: TGTGCCAGCAGCACCTGGGGACAGGGAAGCAATGAGCAGTTCTTC.